A single sample gave rise to the 19 T cell receptor beta chains below, sequenced in a study of neurological immune-mediated disorders (dated by TCRdb to between 2019 and 2020). Libraries were constructed by 5' RACE. The listed sequencing device is Illumina HiSeq 2500. TCRdb reprocessing: public reads trimmed at Q25 with fastp, clones called with MiXCR, in-frame beta chains kept. For every CDR3 protein sequence, its rows merge into one entry that carries the most common genes and DNA. The table for this sample lists tens of thousands of distinct CDR3 sequences; 3.4% of them were counted only once. Jointly, the top ten make up roughly 3.7% of the sample. Sequencing was performed on PBMCs. The receptors stem from a man aged 35-49 years with multiple sclerosis.

Ten or more counts support this clonotype. The chain links TRBV7-3 to TRBJ2-2, with 8 bases fitting TRBD2. The CDR3 spans 15 residues. With 5 bases clipped from V and 6 bases from J, the junction kept 8 bases outside the gene matches. From germline, CDR1 is SGHTA and CDR2 FQGTGA. In DNA form, the CDR3 reads TGTGCCAGCAGCCCAGGACTAGCTGGGCCCGGGGAGCTGTTTTTT. Its translation: CASSPGLAGPGELFF.

This clonotype was counted many times. The V gene is TRBV5-1, the J gene TRBJ2-5, with D tentatively TRBD1 (6 bases). Germline loops: CDR1 SGHRS, CDR2 YFSETQ. The V end lost 5 bases, the J end lost 1 base, and 15 bases lay between the germline ends. The CDR3 has 15 residues. CDR3 nucleotide sequence: TGCGCCAGCAGTCGCAGGGGAGAGACCCAAGAGACCCAGTACTTC. Encoded protein: CASSRRGETQETQYF. Supplemented by reference TRBV5-1 and TRBJ2-5, the full variable domain reads KAGVTQTPRYLIKTRGQQVTLSCSPISGHRSVSWYQQTPGQGLQFLFEYFSETQRNKGNFPGRFSGRQFSNSRSEMNVSTLELGDSALYLCASSRRGETQETQYFGPGTRLLVL.

As for this clonotype: Relative to the germline gene, one junction end is altered; a read error may explain this. V is TRBV25-1 and J is TRBJ1-4; D is unclear. This CDR3 is built from 15 residues. Germline CDR1 and CDR2: MGHDK and SYGVNS. The CDR3 DNA sequence: TGTACCAGCAGCCCGGATGGGGAAACGCATGAAAAACTGTTTTTT. Translating gives CTSSPDGETHEKLFF.

The chain employs TRBV7-9 and TRBJ1-3; 10 nucleotides line up with TRBD1. Germline CDR1 reads SEHNR; CDR2 reads FQNEAQ (reference sequence). This CDR3 has 16 amino acids. Trimming took 5 bases from V and 0 from J; bases not matched to a gene: 4. CDR3 sequence: CASSPRTGGSGNTIYF. The CDR3 coding sequence is TGTGCCAGCAGCCCCCGGACAGGGGGCTCTGGAAACACCATATATTTT.

Of note for this clonotype: The junction does not match germline at one end; this may be a read error. The chain combines TRBV12-3 or TRBV12-4 with TRBJ2-3; no definite D call. The CDR3 extends over 11 amino acids. The CDR3 here is CDSSLTDTQYF. The DNA for the CDR3 is TGTGACAGCAGCCTGACAGATACGCAGTATTTT.

Remarks on this clonotype: A much larger clone sits a single nucleotide away, making a read error possible. The V call is TRBV27, the J call TRBJ1-5; tentative D call: TRBD1 (5 bases). Germline V CDR1 and CDR2: MNHEY, SMNVEV (reference sequence). The length of the CDR3 is 14 residues. The CDR3 loop is CAILSRDDNQPQNF. As DNA, the CDR3 is TGTGCCATACTTTCCCGGGACGATAATCAGCCCCAGAATTTT.

The sample holds many counts of this clonotype. The V gene is TRBV20-1, the J gene TRBJ2-1, with 8 bases matching TRBD2. The CDR3 is made up of 15 amino acids. CDR1 DFQATT and CDR2 SNEGSKA come from the germline V gene (reference sequence). After removal of 1 base from V and 3 bases from J, the junction contained 5 bases not matched to a gene. CDR3 in amino acids: CSARVGGGNYNEQFF. The CDR3 coding sequence is TGCAGTGCTAGAGTTGGCGGGGGGAACTACAATGAGCAGTTCTTC.

This clonotype showed up many times. The chain carries TRBV3-1 and TRBJ2-6, with 8 bases matching TRBD2. The trim removed 0 bases at V and 2 bases at J, leaving 6 bases unmatched. Germline CDR1 is LGHDT and CDR2 is YNNKEL (reference sequence). The CDR3 is made up of 18 amino acids. CDR3 sequence reads: CASSQERGSGAGANVLTF. In DNA form, the CDR3 reads TGTGCCAGCAGCCAAGAAAGGGGTAGCGGGGCTGGGGCCAACGTCCTGACTTTC.

This clonotype was counted at least ten times. The genes are TRBV5-6 and TRBJ2-1; 10 positions agree with TRBD2. Germline loops: CDR1 SGHDT, CDR2 YYEEEE. This CDR3 has 15 residues. The J segment lost 2 bases and the V segment lost 2 bases, leaving 1 base of the junction unmatched. CDR3 DNA sequence: TGTGCCAGCAGCTTCGGACTAGCGGCCTACAATGAGCAGTTCTTC. It codes for CASSFGLAAYNEQFF.

This clonotype was picked up many times. This chain uses TRBV20-1 with TRBJ1-1; D perhaps matches TRBD1 (6 bases). Germline V gene lookup returns CDR1 DFQATT and CDR2 SNEGSKA (reference sequence). This CDR3 has 13 amino acids. The V end lost 3 bases, the J end lost 4 bases, and 12 bases lay between the germline ends. In DNA, the CDR3 is TGCAGTGCTAGTGAGGGGGTGTCCACTGAAGCTTTCTTT. This translates into CSASEGVSTEAFF.

There are many counts of this clonotype. The chain links TRBV6-5 to TRBJ2-3; 13 bases match TRBD2. Germline CDR1 reads MNHEY; CDR2 reads SVGAGI. J was trimmed by 8 bases and V by 9 bases; bases with no gene match: 14. The CDR3 sequence is 16 residues long. CDR3 in amino acids: CASHSPGLAGRGTQYF. In nucleotides, the CDR3 is TGTGCCAGTCACAGCCCGGGACTAGCGGGGAGAGGTACGCAGTATTTT.

The sample holds many counts of this clonotype. The chain is built from TRBV29-1 and TRBJ1-2; a weak D match, TRBD1 (5 bases). The CDR3 has 14 amino acids. Trimming shortened V by 1 base and J by 1 base, and 10 bases separated the two germline ends. Germline assignment: CDR1 SQVTM and CDR2 ANQGSEA. CDR3 DNA: TGCAGCGTTGAAGGCGGGGGGGTTAACTATGGCTACACCTTC. It yields the protein CSVEGGGVNYGYTF.

This clonotype was detected many times. The V gene is TRBV20-1, the J gene TRBJ1-2, with 12 bases aligning to TRBD1. V gave up 2 bases and J gave up 7 bases; unmatched junction bases: 8. This CDR3 is 15 amino acids long. Germline CDR1 and CDR2: DFQATT and SNEGSKA (reference sequence). The CDR3 nucleotides read TGCAGTGCTAGACACGTGGGGACAGGGGGCTTTGGCTACACCTTC. Amino acids: CSARHVGTGGFGYTF.

This clonotype was found many times. The chain uses TRBV10-3 and TRBJ1-2; D is uncertain. The ends were cut back, 4 bases at V and 8 bases at J, with 17 bases in the middle. Germline loops: CDR1 ENHRY, CDR2 SYGVKD. The CDR3 has 14 residues. In DNA, the CDR3 is TGTGCCATCAGTGCCCACGAAGACCCGGTCGGCTACACCTTC. Protein sequence: CAISAHEDPVGYTF.

This clonotype has ten or more counts. Its ends do not fully match the called genes, so a read error is possible. This sequence joins TRBV9 and TRBJ1-6, with D uncertain. The CDR3 loop spans 15 amino acids. Per germline, CDR1 SGDLS and CDR2 YYNGEE. CDR3 DNA sequence: TGTGCCAGCAGCGTAGGTGTCTCCTATAATTCAACCCTCAACTTT. It is translated as CASSVGVSYNSTLNF.

This clonotype was recorded many times. The rearrangement links TRBV5-1 to TRBJ1-1; no firm D call. Germline CDR1 and CDR2: SGHRS and YFSETQ. This CDR3 spans 12 amino acids. V was clipped by 5 bases and J by 1 base, with 6 bases between them. The CDR3 region is CASSEGNTEAFF. The CDR3 DNA reads TGCGCCAGCAGTGAGGGGAACACTGAAGCTTTCTTT.

This clonotype showed up many times. J is TRBJ2-7 and V is TRBV20-1; 9 nucleotides line up with TRBD2. V lost 4 bases and J lost 9; bases outside the gene matches: 16. The CDR3 consists of 15 residues. Germline V lookup: CDR1 DFQATT, CDR2 SNEGSKA (reference sequence). The CDR3 bases are TGCAGTGCTACATCACAGCGGGAGGACCGCGGCGGGCAGTACTTC. Its translation is CSATSQREDRGGQYF.

This clonotype showed up just a few times. The chain uses TRBV20-1 and TRBJ1-6; D gene ambiguous. Trimming shortened V by 0 bases and J by 7 bases, and 7 bases separated the two germline ends. Germline V CDR1 and CDR2: DFQATT, SNEGSKA (reference sequence). The CDR3 is 13 residues long. CDR3 in DNA: TGCAGTGCTAGAGAAAGGGCCAATTCACCCCTCCACTTT. Translated: CSARERANSPLHF.

This clonotype was detected many times. The chain carries TRBV6-6 and TRBJ1-2; 7 bases fit TRBD1. The germline gives CDR1 MNHNY, CDR2 SVGAGI (reference sequence). After removal of 8 bases from V and 2 bases from J, the junction contained 2 bases not matched to a gene. The CDR3 loop spans 12 amino acids. The CDR3 sequence: CASGGQNYGYTF. CDR3 sequence (DNA): TGTGCCAGCGGGGGACAGAACTATGGCTACACCTTC.